The 8 T cell receptor beta chains below come from one sample, sequenced in a study of response to subunit inactivated influenza vaccine. MiXCR, run by TCRdb on the RT-PCR reads, gives a single entry per CDR3 protein. The sample lists about 570,000 distinct CDR3 sequences, approximately 11% occurring once. These data also featured in a second study, about T cells expressing NK-cell markers. That report adds: 5'RACE template switching built TCR beta cDNA with unique molecular identifiers.

The material sequenced was PBMCs from blood, taken on the day of vaccination. These TCRs come from a man aged 50 or older who received an inactivated influenza vaccine.

V gene TRBV5-1 combines with J gene TRBJ2-1; 9 bases match TRBD2. The V and J ends lost 0 bases and 6 bases, in that order; junction bases with no gene match: 4. The CDR3 runs to 15 residues. Germline lookup yields CDR1 SGHRS and CDR2 YFSETQ. CDR3 region: CASSLASGTANEQFF. The CDR3 nucleotides are TGCGCCAGCAGCTTGGCTAGCGGGACTGCCAATGAGCAGTTCTTC.

The chain recombines TRBV9 with TRBJ2-3; D unclear. Germline V gene lookup returns CDR1 SGDLS and CDR2 YYNGEE. This CDR3 has 14 residues. V lost 3 bases and J 6 bases, leaving 14 bases between the germline ends. The CDR3 region is CASSARHGVDTQYF. The CDR3 DNA sequence: TGTGCCAGCAGCGCCAGACATGGGGTGGATACGCAGTATTTT.

This clonotype was counted between two and nine times. This chain connects TRBV20-1 to TRBJ2-3; the match to TRBD2 covers 7 bases. Germline CDR1 is DFQATT and CDR2 is SNEGSKA (reference sequence). This CDR3 is 16 amino acids long. With V trimmed by 4 bases and J by 4 bases, 14 bases remained unmatched. The CDR3 reads CSATDWTGGRADTQYF. The CDR3 nucleotides read TGCAGTGCTACAGATTGGACGGGAGGTAGGGCAGATACGCAGTATTTT.

The chain links TRBV27 to TRBJ2-1; the match to TRBD2 covers 7 bases. The CDR3 consists of 15 residues. Germline CDR1 is MNHEY and CDR2 is SMNVEV (reference sequence). V shed 2 bases, J shed 2 bases, and the junction held 3 bases outside the gene matches. The CDR3 reads CASSLRAGAYNEQFF. The CDR3 DNA is TGTGCCAGCAGTTTACGGGCGGGAGCCTACAATGAGCAGTTCTTC.

This clonotype turned up a few times. The chain couples TRBV20-1 to TRBJ2-7, with D possibly matching TRBD2 (6 bases). The V and J ends lost 6 bases and 1 base respectively, with 19 bases between them. From germline, CDR1 is DFQATT and CDR2 SNEGSKA (reference sequence). CDR3 length equals 15 residues. The CDR3 DNA reads TGCAGTGCCGTGGACTCGGATAGCGGATCCTACGAGCAGTACTTC. It is translated as CSAVDSDSGSYEQYF.

There are many counts of this clonotype. The rearrangement uses TRBV20-1 and TRBJ2-1; D is possibly TRBD1 (7 bases). The germline V gene encodes CDR1 DFQATT and CDR2 SNEGSKA (reference sequence). Between the trimmed V and J ends, which lost 2 bases and 6 bases, there was a span of 11 bases. The length of the CDR3 is 13 residues. In DNA form, the CDR3 reads TGCAGTGCTAGACGCGGGACAGTCAATGAGCAGTTCTTC. Translation gives CSARRGTVNEQFF.

This clonotype has only a few counts. The chain carries TRBV6-2 or TRBV6-3 and TRBJ2-1; 11 bases map to TRBD2. Germline loops: CDR1 MNHEY, CDR2 SVGEGT. The CDR3 totals 16 residues. V shed 7 bases and J 5 bases; nucleotides not matched to a gene: 10. The CDR3 DNA is TGTGCCAGCACACAGTATAGCGGGGGGGCCGACAATGAGCAGTTCTTC. Translation: CASTQYSGGADNEQFF.

This sequence joins TRBV29-1 and TRBJ2-5; 9 bases align to TRBD1. The CDR3 extends over 15 amino acids. The V gene end was trimmed by 2 bases and the J gene end by 4 bases; junction bases not matched to a gene: 8. CDR1 and CDR2 (germline): SQVTM, ANQGSEA. As DNA, the CDR3 is TGCAGCGTTGAAAGGACAGGGGACTTAGGAGAGACCCAGTACTTC. This sequence encodes CSVERTGDLGETQYF.